Each of the 25 T cell receptor beta chains below was sequenced from the same sample in a study of shared clonotypes between healthy human individuals. TCRdb's copy holds only in-frame clones and misses some; the assay was immunoSEQ multiplex PCR. Of some 900,000 clones in the sample, approximately 76% were seen once. Sequencing used memory CD4+ T cells sorted from blood. Subset specified: CD45RA-negative fraction. The source of these receptors is a man in his late teens or twenties in good health.

The gene calls are TRBV7-2 and TRBJ2-5, with 7 positions matching TRBD2. The V gene's germline CDR1 is SGHTA and CDR2 FQGNSA. This CDR3 has 15 residues. Germline trimming cut 3 bases from V and 5 bases from J; bases unmatched to any gene: 9. Here the CDR3 reads CASSFGGLVRETQYF. CDR3 DNA sequence: TGTGCCAGCAGCTTCGGGGGGTTAGTACGGGAGACCCAGTACTTC.

This chain joins TRBV25-1 and TRBJ2-2, with unresolved D. V lost 2 bases, J lost 5 bases, and 15 bases lay in between. In germline, CDR1 is MGHDK, CDR2 SYGVNS. This CDR3 is built from 16 residues. DNA for the CDR3: TGTGCCAGCAGTGAACCCCGGGCCCAAGGGACCGGGGAGCTGTTTTTT. Protein: CASSEPRAQGTGELFF.

This chain connects TRBV27 to TRBJ2-1, with 12 bases that match TRBD2. J gave up 2 bases and V 7 bases, and 3 bases lay outside the gene matches. The germline gives CDR1 MNHEY, CDR2 SMNVEV (reference sequence). The CDR3 covers 15 residues. The CDR3 DNA reads as TGTGCCAGCATTTCTAGCGGGGGGGCCTACAATGAGCAGTTCTTC. This translates into CASISSGGAYNEQFF.

This clone came up a few times. The chain joins TRBV7-9 to TRBJ2-3, with 8 bases lining up with TRBD1. V trimming: 5 bases; J trimming: 3 bases; junction bases outside the gene matches: 7. Germline V lookup: CDR1 SEHNR, CDR2 FQNEAQ (reference sequence). The CDR3 covers 15 residues. Written as DNA, the CDR3 is TGTGCCAGCAGCCCAGGACAGGGTCGGACAGATACGCAGTATTTT. Residues: CASSPGQGRTDTQYF.

The chain combines TRBV5-6 with TRBJ2-1; D uncertain. The CDR3 consists of 12 residues. Trimming removed 0 bases at V and 9 bases at J, with 7 bases between. Germline CDR1 and CDR2: SGHDT and YYEEEE. The CDR3 spells CASSLGGREQFF. The CDR3 DNA reads TGTGCCAGCAGCTTGGGGGGTCGTGAGCAGTTCTTC.

Only a few counts were recorded for this clone. Distinct nucleotide sequences in the sample also encode this CDR3. The CDR3 sequence: CASSPSGRENTEAFF. The CDR3 DNA sequence: TGTGCCAGCTCACCATCGGGCAGGGAGAACACTGAAGCTTTCTTT. The genes are TRBV18 and TRBJ1-1; TRBD1 might be the D (5 bases). V was cut by 2 bases and J by 1 base, with 11 bases left in between. This CDR3 region has 15 residues. The germline gives CDR1 KGHSH, CDR2 LQKENI.

The gene calls are TRBV14 and TRBJ2-2, with 8 bases aligning to TRBD2. V gave up 3 bases and J gave up 0 bases; unmatched junction bases: 0. The CDR3 is 15 amino acids. Germline V lookup: CDR1 SGHDN, CDR2 FVKESK. The CDR3 loop reads CASSQREANTGELFF. Written as DNA, the CDR3 is TGTGCCAGCAGCCAGCGGGAGGCGAACACCGGGGAGCTGTTTTTT.

The chain is built from TRBV7-2 and TRBJ1-2; tentatively, D is TRBD1 (5 bases). CDR3 length equals 14 residues. Trimming shortened V by 1 base and J by 5 bases, and 11 bases separated the two germline ends. Germline CDR1 and CDR2: SGHTA and FQGNSA. CDR3 sequence reads: CASSLGREVYGYTF. The CDR3 DNA reads TGTGCCAGCAGCTTAGGCAGGGAGGTGTATGGCTACACCTTC.

The chain uses TRBV5-6 and TRBJ2-5, with D hard to call. V lost 0 bases and J lost 4, with 10 bases in between. Germline V lookup: CDR1 SGHDT, CDR2 YYEEEE. The CDR3 runs to 14 residues. The CDR3 loop is CASSLEWGRETQYF. The CDR3 DNA reads TGTGCCAGCAGCTTGGAATGGGGTCGAGAGACCCAGTACTTC.

This clone came up once. J is TRBJ2-3 and V is TRBV5-1; 10 nucleotides align to TRBD2. The CDR3 loop spans 15 amino acids. Germline V gene lookup returns CDR1 SGHRS and CDR2 YFSETQ. V lost 5 bases, J lost 3 bases, and 6 bases stayed unmatched. The CDR3 protein is CASRYSSGGTDTQYF. The CDR3 DNA follows: TGCGCCAGCAGGTATTCTAGCGGGGGAACAGATACGCAGTATTTT.

The chain joins TRBV6-1 to TRBJ2-1; 7 bases align to TRBD1. Germline loops: CDR1 MNHNS, CDR2 SASEGT. V was pared by 8 bases and J by 5 bases, with 6 bases of the junction left unmatched. The length of the CDR3 is 13 residues. The CDR3 loop reads CASVMGQNNEQFF. In DNA form, the CDR3 reads TGTGCCAGCGTGATGGGACAGAACAATGAGCAGTTCTTC.

The genes are TRBV7-2 and TRBJ1-2; 8 bases fit TRBD1. The CDR3 is made up of 13 amino acids. Germline assignment: CDR1 SGHTA and CDR2 FQGNSA. V was clipped by 3 bases and J by 8 bases; unmatched bases: 5. The CDR3 DNA follows: TGTGCCAGCAGCTTTTTCGCAGGGGGCGGCTACACCTTC. Its protein product is CASSFFAGGGYTF.

V is TRBV15 and J is TRBJ1-5; 8 nucleotides agree with TRBD1. The CDR3 has 16 residues. CDR1 and CDR2 from the germline V gene are LNHNV and YYDKDF (reference sequence). Losses at the gene ends were 3 bases for V and 6 bases for J; bases not matched to a gene: 10. CDR3 nucleotide sequence: TGTGCCACCAGCAGCAGACAGGGGTGGTCGGGTCAGCCCCAGCATTTT. It yields the protein CATSSRQGWSGQPQHF.

This clone was seen a single time. V and J are TRBV5-1 and TRBJ2-3; 9 nucleotides agree with TRBD1. The germline V gene has CDR1 SGHRS and CDR2 YFSETQ. CDR3 length: 16 amino acids. Losses at the gene ends were 0 bases for V and 5 bases for J; bases not matched to a gene: 7. The CDR3: CASSLDTGGMGDTQYF. CDR3 nucleotides: TGCGCCAGCAGCTTGGATACAGGGGGCATGGGAGATACGCAGTATTTT.

The V call is TRBV19, the J call TRBJ1-1; 7 bases are shared with TRBD1. The CDR3 is 15 residues long. Germline V gene sequence: CDR1 LNHDA, CDR2 SQIVND (reference sequence). Trimming at V came to 3 bases and at J to 1 base, leaving 5 bases not matched to a gene. Here the CDR3 DNA reads TGTGCCAGTAGTATTCCGACAGGGTGGAACACTGAAGCTTTCTTT. Its protein is CASSIPTGWNTEAFF.

Remarks on this clone: Other nucleotide sequences in the sample specify the same CDR3. This chain connects TRBV5-1 to TRBJ1-1; tentative D call: TRBD1 (6 bases). CDR3 length: 13 residues. Germline V gene sequence: CDR1 SGHRS, CDR2 YFSETQ. Trimming removed 4 bases from V and 0 bases from J, with 7 bases in between. The CDR3 sequence is CASSRDMNTEAFF. Written as DNA, the CDR3 is TGCGCCAGCAGCAGGGACATGAACACTGAAGCTTTCTTT.

This clone was seen a few times. The V gene is TRBV6-1, the J gene TRBJ1-1, with TRBD1 matching over 8 bases. Germline V gene data show CDR1 as MNHNS and CDR2 as SASEGT. With 1 base clipped from V and 10 bases from J, the junction kept 5 bases outside the gene matches. The CDR3 has 13 amino acids. This CDR3 is CASSEEVRGRAFF. The CDR3 bases are TGTGCCAGCAGTGAAGAGGTCAGGGGGCGAGCTTTCTTT.

Concerning this clone: Distinct nucleotide sequences in the sample also encode this CDR3. CDR3 sequence reads: CASSYSAGGSYEQYF. The CDR3 DNA reads TGTGCCAGCAGTTACTCGGCAGGGGGGTCCTACGAGCAGTACTTC. V usage is TRBV6-6 and J usage is TRBJ2-7; D is possibly TRBD1 (7 bases). Trimming removed 0 bases at V and 1 base at J, with 10 bases between. Germline V gives CDR1 MNHNY, CDR2 SVGAGI (reference sequence). The length of the CDR3 is 15 residues.

The CDR3 sequence is CASSLDRPSISEAFF. CDR3 in DNA: TGTGCCAGCAGCTTAGATAGGCCGTCGATATCTGAAGCTTTCTTT. V gene TRBV11-2 combines with J gene TRBJ1-1; D gene uncertain. The length of the CDR3 is 15 residues. Germline V gene lookup returns CDR1 SGHAT and CDR2 FQNNGV. Trimming took off 0 bases at V and 6 bases at J, with 14 bases between the two ends.

CDR3 residues: CATSFGKEKLFF. The DNA for the CDR3 is TGTGCCACCAGCTTCGGGAAGGAAAAACTGTTTTTT. V gene TRBV15 combines with J gene TRBJ1-4; D is unresolved. This CDR3 is 12 amino acids long. V dropped 5 bases and J dropped 8 bases, with 9 bases sitting between them. Germline V gives CDR1 LNHNV, CDR2 YYDKDF (reference sequence). The variable domain in full, with the rest retrieved from reference TRBV15 and TRBJ1-4, is DAMVIQNPRYQVTQFGKPVTLSCSQTLNHNVMYWYQQKSSQAPKLLFHYYDKDFNNEADTPDNFQSRRPNTSFCFLDIRSPGLGDTAMYLCATSFGKEKLFFGSGTQLSVL.

J is TRBJ1-1 and V is TRBV5-1, with D perhaps TRBD1 (5 bases). Trimming left V 0 bases short and J 5 bases short, with 8 bases between. Germline CDR1 is SGHRS and CDR2 is YFSETQ. This CDR3 is built from 13 residues. The CDR3 bases are TGCGCCAGCAGCTTGGGGGGGAGGACTGAAGCTTTCTTT. This translates into CASSLGGRTEAFF.

This clone came up a few times. The J gene is TRBJ1-3, the V gene TRBV2; D might be TRBD1 (5 bases). Trimming removed 7 bases at V and 4 bases at J, with 17 bases between. Looked up from germline, CDR1 is SNHLY and CDR2 is FYNNEI. The CDR3 sequence is 15 residues long. CDR3 amino acids: CASKVSGGSGNTIYF. The CDR3 DNA is TGTGCCAGCAAAGTCTCGGGGGGGAGCGGAAACACCATATATTTT.

V gene TRBV30 combines with J gene TRBJ2-7; 10 bases map to TRBD1. Trimming at V came to 5 bases and at J to 6 bases, leaving 7 bases not matched to a gene. The germline V gene has CDR1 GTSNPN and CDR2 SVGIG (reference sequence). The CDR3 spans 13 residues. CDR3 sequence reads: CAWSLGQGSEQYF. The CDR3 region has the DNA TGTGCCTGGTCCCTGGGACAGGGGAGCGAGCAGTACTTC.

V and J are TRBV18 and TRBJ2-1; D call uncertain. Germline CDR1 reads KGHSH; CDR2 reads LQKENI. Trimming left V 0 bases short and J 12 bases short, with 18 bases between. The CDR3 has 15 residues. The CDR3 DNA is TGTGCCAGCTCACCACCATCGATGGGCGAGGTCTGGCAGTTCTTC. As protein: CASSPPSMGEVWQFF.

The chain links TRBV10-3 to TRBJ2-7; 8 bases fit TRBD1. Germline V lookup: CDR1 ENHRY, CDR2 SYGVKD. With 6 bases clipped from V and 3 bases from J, the junction kept 4 bases outside the gene matches. The CDR3 spans 13 residues. The CDR3 DNA reads TGTGCCATCAGGCTACAGGGGGACTACGAGCAGTACTTC. It encodes CAIRLQGDYEQYF.